Presented here are 14 T cell receptor beta chains from one specimen sequenced in a study of a mutant IDH1 vaccine in newly diagnosed glioma. Antigens for these TCRs are unknown. Method: immunoSEQ multiplex PCR; TCRdb's copy keeps in-frame clones and lacks some. Among 20,000 to 30,000 clones listed, around 80% were seen once. Time point denoted: week 11, during vaccination. Vaccination used 300 ug of mutant IDH1 20-mer peptide per dose, with topical imiquimod. The sample consisted of PBMCs, taken from a glioma patient whose treatment included an IDH1 peptide vaccine. These TCRs come from a man aged 40-49 years with glioma.

This clone has just a few counts. V gene TRBV2 combines with J gene TRBJ1-5; 9 positions match TRBD1. Germline CDR1 reads SNHLY; CDR2 reads FYNNEI. The junction had 6 bases not matched to a gene; V was cut back by 9 bases and J by 6 bases. The CDR3 has 13 residues. CDR3 region: CASSTGGGQPQHF. The CDR3 DNA reads TGTGCCAGTTCAACAGGGGGCGGTCAGCCCCAGCATTTT.

This clone was observed once. The rearrangement uses TRBV30 and TRBJ2-1, with TRBD1 matching over 7 bases. The CDR3 totals 13 residues. Germline CDR1 and CDR2: GTSNPN and SVGIG (reference sequence). Trimming at V came to 5 bases and at J to 11 bases, leaving 12 bases not matched to a gene. The CDR3 sequence is CAWGGSPTGQQFF. The CDR3 nucleotides are TGTGCCTGGGGGGGCTCCCCGACAGGGCAGCAGTTCTTC.

The gene calls are TRBV7-9 and TRBJ1-6; D is unclear. Between the trimmed V and J ends, which lost 4 bases and 11 bases, there was a span of 18 bases. Germline values: CDR1 SEHNR, CDR2 FQNEAQ (reference sequence). The length of the CDR3 is 15 residues. CDR3 nucleotide sequence: TGTGCCAGCAGCTCCGACGGGTGGGGAGATCCACCCCTCCACTTT. Protein product: CASSSDGWGDPPLHF.

This chain joins TRBV30 and TRBJ1-3; D unclear. The CDR3 is made up of 15 amino acids. Germline values: CDR1 GTSNPN, CDR2 SVGIG (reference sequence). The V and J ends lost 0 bases and 0 bases respectively, with 9 bases between them. The CDR3 protein is CAWSVSARSGNTIYF. The DNA for the CDR3 is TGTGCCTGGAGTGTATCGGCGCGCTCTGGAAACACCATATATTTT.

This chain joins TRBV28 and TRBJ1-2, with D unclear. The CDR3 covers 14 residues. Germline CDR1 MDHEN, CDR2 SYDVKM. The ends were cut back, 7 bases at V and 6 bases at J, with 18 bases in the middle. The CDR3 DNA is TGTGCCAGCACCTTACAGACCGCCCTCCATGGCTACACCTTC. It translates to CASTLQTALHGYTF.

The rearrangement joins TRBV7-9 to TRBJ2-1; no clear D gene. This CDR3 comprises 11 residues. V lost 1 base to trimming and J lost 8 bases, with 3 bases between them. Germline CDR1 SEHNR, CDR2 FQNEAQ (reference sequence). This CDR3 reads CASSLDHEQFF. DNA of the CDR3: TGTGCCAGCAGCTTAGACCATGAGCAGTTCTTC.

This sequence joins TRBV4-1 and TRBJ1-2, with D unclear. The CDR3 length is 16 residues. Trimming took 2 bases from V and 5 from J, leaving 18 bases between them. From germline, CDR1 is MGHRA and CDR2 YSYEKL. CDR3 region: CASSQSQRTLLYGYTF. The CDR3 DNA sequence: TGCGCCAGCAGCCAATCCCAAAGGACTCTCCTATATGGCTACACCTTC.

The chain combines TRBV7-8 with TRBJ2-1; TRBD1 aligns across 8 bases. V gave up 5 bases and J gave up 1 base; unmatched junction bases: 7. The CDR3 spans 16 residues. From germline, CDR1 is SGHVS and CDR2 FQNEAQ. This chain's CDR3 is CASSPKGTGSYNEQFF. For the CDR3, the DNA is TGTGCCAGCAGCCCTAAAGGGACAGGATCCTACAATGAGCAGTTCTTC. Variable domain in full (rest from reference TRBV7-8 and TRBJ2-1): GAGVSQSPRYKVAKRGQDVALRCDPISGHVSLFWYQQALGQGPEFLTYFQNEAQLDKSGLPSDRFFAERPEGSVSTLKIQRTQQEDSAVYLCASSPKGTGSYNEQFFGPGTRLTVL.

The genes are TRBV21-1 and TRBJ2-7; the D call in the table, TRBD2, was not verified against the DNA. TRBV21-1 is an annotated pseudogene. The CDR3 totals 15 residues. CDR3 residues: CASQARTCGTYEQYV. The CDR3 DNA reads as TGTGCCAGCCAGGCAAGGACTTGCGGAACCTACGAGCAGTACGTC.

V and J are TRBV11-1 and TRBJ2-5; D might be TRBD2 (7 bases). The V end lost 3 bases, the J end lost 5 bases, and 13 bases lay between the germline ends. The CDR3 has 14 residues. Germline V gene sequence: CDR1 SGHAT, CDR2 FQDESV (reference sequence). The CDR3 loop is CASSLGGRGETQYF. CDR3 in DNA: TGTGCCAGCAGCTTGGGGGGGCGCGGGGAGACCCAGTACTTC.

This chain connects TRBV19 to TRBJ2-6; possibly TRBD2 for D (6 bases). V was pared by 6 bases and J by 0 bases, with 9 bases between. Germline CDR1 and CDR2: LNHDA and SQIVND (reference sequence). The length of the CDR3 is 15 residues. The CDR3 loop reads CASRIGGSGANVLTF. CDR3 nucleotide sequence: TGTGCCAGTAGGATCGGGGGCTCTGGGGCCAACGTCCTGACTTTC.

Regarding this clone: Other DNA sequences within the sample encode an identical CDR3. The V call is TRBV5-8, the J call TRBJ2-1; D gene unclear. CDR1 is SGHTS and CDR2 is YDEGEE in the germline V gene. Trimming stripped 4 bases from V and 10 bases from J, with 9 bases between. The CDR3 has 11 residues. The CDR3 nucleotides read TGTGCCAGCAGCCCTATGGGCGAGCAGTTCTTC. Translation gives CASSPMGEQFF.

This clone was picked up a small number of times. The rearrangement uses TRBV25-1 and TRBJ2-2; D is unclear. V lost 3 bases to trimming and J lost 7 bases, with 9 bases between them. Germline V CDR1 and CDR2: MGHDK, SYGVNS. The CDR3 contains 13 residues. The chain's CDR3 is CASSDTWGGELFF. In DNA form, the CDR3 reads TGTGCCAGCAGTGATACCTGGGGCGGGGAGCTGTTTTTT.

The chain has TRBV25-1 and TRBJ2-2; 9 bases line up with TRBD2. The CDR3 is 15 residues long. V was clipped by 7 bases and J by 1 base; unmatched bases: 4. Germline V gene data show CDR1 as MGHDK and CDR2 as SYGVNS. The CDR3 bases are TGTGCCAGCACCCATAGCGGGGGGAACACCGGGGAGCTGTTTTTT. This codes for CASTHSGGNTGELFF.